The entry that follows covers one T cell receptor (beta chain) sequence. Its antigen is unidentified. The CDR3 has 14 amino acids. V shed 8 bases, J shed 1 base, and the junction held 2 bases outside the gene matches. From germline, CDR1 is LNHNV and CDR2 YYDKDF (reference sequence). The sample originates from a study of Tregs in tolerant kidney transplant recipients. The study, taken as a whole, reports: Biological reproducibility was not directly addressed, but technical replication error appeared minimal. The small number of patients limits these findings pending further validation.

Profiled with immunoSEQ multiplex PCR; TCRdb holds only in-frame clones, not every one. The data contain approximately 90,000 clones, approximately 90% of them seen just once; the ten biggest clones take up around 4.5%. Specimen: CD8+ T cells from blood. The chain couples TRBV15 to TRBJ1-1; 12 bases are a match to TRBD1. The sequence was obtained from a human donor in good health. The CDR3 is CATRDRGPNTEAFF. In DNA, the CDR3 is TGTGCCACCCGGGACAGGGGGCCGAACACTGAAGCTTTCTTT.